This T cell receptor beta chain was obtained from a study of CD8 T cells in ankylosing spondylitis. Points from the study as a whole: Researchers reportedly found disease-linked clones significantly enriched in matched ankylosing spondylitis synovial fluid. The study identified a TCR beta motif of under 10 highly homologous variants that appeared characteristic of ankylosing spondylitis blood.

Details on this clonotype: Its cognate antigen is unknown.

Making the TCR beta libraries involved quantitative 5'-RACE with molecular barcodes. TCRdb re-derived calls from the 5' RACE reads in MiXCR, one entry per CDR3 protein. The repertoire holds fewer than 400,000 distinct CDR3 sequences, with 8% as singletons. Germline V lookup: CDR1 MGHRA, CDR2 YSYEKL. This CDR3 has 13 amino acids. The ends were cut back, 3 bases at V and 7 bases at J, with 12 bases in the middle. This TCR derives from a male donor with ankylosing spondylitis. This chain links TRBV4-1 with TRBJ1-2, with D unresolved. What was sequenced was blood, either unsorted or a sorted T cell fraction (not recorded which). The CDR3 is CASSQSTESGYTF. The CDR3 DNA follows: TGCGCCAGCAGCCAGTCTACAGAGTCTGGCTACACCTTC.